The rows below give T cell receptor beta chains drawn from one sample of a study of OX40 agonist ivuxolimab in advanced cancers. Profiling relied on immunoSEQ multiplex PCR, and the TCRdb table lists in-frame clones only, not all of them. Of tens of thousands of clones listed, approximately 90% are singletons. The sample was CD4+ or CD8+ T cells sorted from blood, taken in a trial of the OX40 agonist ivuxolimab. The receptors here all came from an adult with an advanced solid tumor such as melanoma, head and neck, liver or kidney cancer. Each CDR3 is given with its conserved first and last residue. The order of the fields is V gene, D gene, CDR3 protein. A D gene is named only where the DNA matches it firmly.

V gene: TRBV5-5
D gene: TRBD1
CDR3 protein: CASSLGWTGAYNEQFF

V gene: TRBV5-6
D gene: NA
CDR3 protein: CASSLGHGIPYGYTF

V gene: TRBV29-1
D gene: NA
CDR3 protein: CSAPREGFGTEAFF

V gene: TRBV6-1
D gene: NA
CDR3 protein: CASSELALGGDYGYTF

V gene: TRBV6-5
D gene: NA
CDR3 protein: CASSYGQNAQPQHF

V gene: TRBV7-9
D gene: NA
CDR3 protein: CASSLGIGVEDRYF

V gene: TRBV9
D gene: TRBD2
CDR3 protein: CASSDGLAGEAGELFF

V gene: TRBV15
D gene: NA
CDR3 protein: CATSRELLRAPAERQYF

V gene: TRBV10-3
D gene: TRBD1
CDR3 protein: CAIALGSQGPTGELFF

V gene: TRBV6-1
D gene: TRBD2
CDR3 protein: CASSVLAGAYYEQYF

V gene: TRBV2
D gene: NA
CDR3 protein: CASSDWIGDEQYF

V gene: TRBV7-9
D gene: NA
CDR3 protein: CASSLASRGADGYEQYF

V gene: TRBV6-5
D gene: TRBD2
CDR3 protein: CASSYSGGMGTGELFF

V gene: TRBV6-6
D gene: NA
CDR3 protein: CASSSESRAGVGGYTF

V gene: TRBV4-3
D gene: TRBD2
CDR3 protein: CASRPGTSGFYEQYF

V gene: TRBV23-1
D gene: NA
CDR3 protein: CASSQRLGDPLANYGYTF

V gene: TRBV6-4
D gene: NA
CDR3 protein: CASSEMGGTDTQYF

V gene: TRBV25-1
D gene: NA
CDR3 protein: CASTTQRPVNTEAFF

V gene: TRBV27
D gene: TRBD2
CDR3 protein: CASSLGLAGGYNEQFF

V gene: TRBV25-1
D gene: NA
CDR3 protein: CASRGGFDTEAFF

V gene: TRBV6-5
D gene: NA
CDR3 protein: CASRTVLGGEAFF

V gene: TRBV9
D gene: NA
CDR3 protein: CASSVGHSSNQPQHF

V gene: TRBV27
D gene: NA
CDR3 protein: CASSLYPGTDTQYF

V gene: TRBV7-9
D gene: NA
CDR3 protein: CASSPPMSTGEQYF

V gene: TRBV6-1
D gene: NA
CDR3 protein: CASSEDRRGGGELFF

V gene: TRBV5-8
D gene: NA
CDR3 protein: CASSLDQGPEQFF

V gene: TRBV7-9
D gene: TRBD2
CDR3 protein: CASSSGTRGTYEQYF

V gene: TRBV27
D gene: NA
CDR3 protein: CASSLGAGNTDTQYF

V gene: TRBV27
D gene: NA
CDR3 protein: CASSLSLGSYNEQFF

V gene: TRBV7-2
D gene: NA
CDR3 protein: CASSAGLYSYEQYF

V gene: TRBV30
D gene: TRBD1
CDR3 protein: CAWSVGTGYEQYF

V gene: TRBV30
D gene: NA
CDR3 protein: CAWTGLAGANGYTF

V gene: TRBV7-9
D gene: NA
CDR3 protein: CASSLTGELFF

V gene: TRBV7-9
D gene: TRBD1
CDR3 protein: CASSFPRTGSSYNEQFF

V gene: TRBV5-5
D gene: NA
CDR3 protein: CASSLSAGNYGYTF

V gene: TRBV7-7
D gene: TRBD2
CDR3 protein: CASSPLAGGKEQFF

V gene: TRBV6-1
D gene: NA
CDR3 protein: CASSGFDSYEQYF